These 26 T cell receptor beta chains came from one sample sequenced in a study of blood T cell repertoires in COVID-19. TCRdb's copy holds only in-frame clones and misses some; the assay was immunoSEQ multiplex PCR. The table has approximately 140,000 clones, just under 90% seen once. The sample comprised peripheral blood. The receptor source for this set is a woman between 35 and 50 years old with acute or convalescent COVID-19.

This clone turned up a few times. J is TRBJ2-3 and V is TRBV18; possibly TRBD2 for D (6 bases). The CDR3 runs 13 residues. The ends were cut back, 0 bases at V and 5 bases at J, with 6 bases in the middle. Germline V gene lookup returns CDR1 KGHSH and CDR2 LQKENI. The CDR3 loop reads CASSPPEGDTQYF. For the CDR3, the DNA is TGTGCCAGCTCACCACCGGAGGGAGATACGCAGTATTTT.

The chain is built from TRBV27 and TRBJ2-7, with unresolved D. CDR3 length: 13 amino acids. Germline V lookup: CDR1 MNHEY, CDR2 SMNVEV (reference sequence). Between the trimmed V and J ends, which lost 8 bases and 2 bases, there was a span of 13 bases. CDR3 residues: CASSRYLAYEQYF. The DNA for the CDR3 is TGTGCCAGCTCTAGATATTTGGCCTACGAGCAGTACTTC.

Notes on this clone: This sample also contains other DNA sequences that code for the same CDR3. The DNA of the CDR3 is TGTGCCACCAGCAGAGGGCTTTACACAGATACGCAGTATTTT. Amino acids: CATSRGLYTDTQYF. This chain links TRBV15 with TRBJ2-3; D gene ambiguous. The CDR3 totals 14 residues. Trimming removed 1 base from V and 2 bases from J, with 7 bases in between. The germline CDR1 and CDR2 sequences are LNHNV and YYDKDF (reference sequence).

The chain links TRBV4-3 to TRBJ1-4; TRBD1 aligns across 7 bases. With 0 bases clipped from V and 5 bases from J, the junction kept 6 bases outside the gene matches. The V gene's germline CDR1 is LGHNA and CDR2 YSLEER. This CDR3 comprises 16 residues. CDR3 bases: TGCGCCAGCAGCCAAGATTGGGGACAGACAAATGAAAAACTGTTTTTT. This encodes CASSQDWGQTNEKLFF.

V usage is TRBV7-9 and J usage is TRBJ2-1; TRBD2 might be the D (6 bases). V lost 2 bases and J lost 10, with 21 bases in between. The CDR3 extends over 16 amino acids. Germline CDR1 and CDR2: SEHNR and FQNEAQ (reference sequence). The CDR3: CASSLQRALGSFEQFF. In DNA form, the CDR3 reads TGTGCCAGCAGCTTACAGCGGGCCCTAGGGTCATTCGAGCAGTTCTTC.

The rearrangement links TRBV25-1 to TRBJ1-6; D ambiguous. CDR1 is MGHDK, CDR2 SYGVNS, per germline. The CDR3 has 13 residues. The germline V and J ends were trimmed by 4 bases and 6 bases, with 7 bases remaining between them. The chain's CDR3 is CASSGRSNSPLHF. The CDR3 DNA reads as TGTGCCAGCAGTGGCCGGTCTAATTCACCCCTCCACTTT.

The rearrangement uses TRBV29-1 and TRBJ1-1, with 7 bases that match TRBD1. J was trimmed by 4 bases and V by 7 bases; bases with no gene match: 12. The germline CDR1 and CDR2 sequences are SQVTM and ANQGSEA. This CDR3 has 14 residues. The CDR3 is CSAIDRVDGTEAFF. Here the CDR3 DNA reads TGCAGCGCTATCGACAGGGTAGACGGCACTGAAGCTTTCTTT.

The gene calls are TRBV5-1 and TRBJ1-2; TRBD1 might be the D (6 bases). CDR1 is SGHRS, CDR2 YFSETQ, per germline. V was trimmed by 2 bases and J by 4 bases, leaving 15 bases between them. The CDR3 loop spans 15 amino acids. CDR3 DNA: TGCGCCAGCAGCTTAGAAAACGGGGGGGCCTATGGCTACACCTTC. Amino acid sequence: CASSLENGGAYGYTF.

The chain recombines TRBV30 with TRBJ1-3; 8 bases line up with TRBD1. The CDR3 contains 14 residues. The V gene end was trimmed by 2 bases and the J gene end by 1 base; junction bases not matched to a gene: 1. CDR1 and CDR2 (germline): GTSNPN, SVGIG (reference sequence). The CDR3 here is CAWSQGASGNTIYF. CDR3 in DNA: TGTGCCTGGAGTCAGGGGGCATCTGGAAACACCATATATTTT.

This chain links TRBV10-3 with TRBJ1-6; tentatively, D is TRBD1 (6 bases). CDR1 ENHRY and CDR2 SYGVKD come from the germline V gene. Trimming took 7 bases from V and 7 from J, leaving 14 bases between them. The CDR3 is made up of 14 amino acids. The CDR3 region is CAINNDRLNSPLHF. The CDR3 DNA sequence: TGTGCCATCAACAACGACAGGCTAAATTCACCCCTCCACTTT.

The chain uses TRBV6-2 or TRBV6-3 and TRBJ2-1; 8 nucleotides line up with TRBD2. The CDR3 runs to 19 residues. Germline V gene lookup returns CDR1 MNHEY and CDR2 SVGEGT. V shed 1 base, J shed 0 bases, and the junction held 11 bases outside the gene matches. This chain's CDR3 is CASSYFYSGTLSSYNEQFF. CDR3 DNA: TGTGCCAGCAGTTACTTCTATAGCGGGACCCTCTCCTCCTACAATGAGCAGTTCTTC.

The CDR3 DNA reads as TGTGCCAACTCGAATAGCAATCAGCCCCAGCATTTT. Amino acids: CANSNSNQPQHF. The V gene is TRBV28, the J gene TRBJ1-5, with no clear D. The germline V gene encodes CDR1 MDHEN and CDR2 SYDVKM. V was clipped by 10 bases and J by 0 bases, with 7 bases between them. The length of the CDR3 is 12 residues.

The V call is TRBV6-2 or TRBV6-3, the J call TRBJ2-7; TRBD1 agrees at 10 bases. From germline, CDR1 is MNHEY and CDR2 SVGEGT. The CDR3 runs 18 residues. Germline trimming cut 1 base from V and 5 bases from J; bases unmatched to any gene: 14. CDR3 coding DNA: TGTGCCAGCAGTTACTGGGGGGAGACAGGGGGCCCGTTCGACGAGCAGTACTTC. This encodes CASSYWGETGGPFDEQYF.

Only one count was recorded for this clone. The rearrangement uses TRBV10-3 and TRBJ2-3, with D possibly matching TRBD2 (6 bases). The CDR3 is made up of 15 amino acids. Trimming cost V 4 bases and J 2 bases, with 13 bases left between them. Germline-derived CDR1 and CDR2 are ENHRY and SYGVKD. The CDR3 DNA reads TGTGCCATCAGTGGGAGGGCCGATAACACAGATACGCAGTATTTT. The encoded protein is CAISGRADNTDTQYF.

This rearrangement joins TRBV7-8 to TRBJ2-7; a weak D match, TRBD2 (6 bases). CDR1 is SGHVS and CDR2 is FQNEAQ in the germline V gene. This CDR3 spans 14 amino acids. The V end lost 4 bases, the J end lost 2 bases, and 12 bases lay between the germline ends. The CDR3 loop reads CASSSVAAPYEQYF. CDR3 coding DNA: TGTGCCAGCAGCTCGGTAGCGGCACCCTACGAGCAGTACTTC.

V gene TRBV7-9 combines with J gene TRBJ1-2, with D tentatively TRBD1 (6 bases). Germline-derived CDR1 and CDR2 are SEHNR and FQNEAQ (reference sequence). Trimming took 3 bases from V and 8 from J, leaving 16 bases between them. CDR3 length: 14 amino acids. In DNA, the CDR3 is TGTGCCAGCAGCTTTTCTACAGGGTACGGGGGCTACACCTTC. This translates into CASSFSTGYGGYTF.

The V and J genes are TRBV6-5 and TRBJ1-4; 8 bases are shared with TRBD1. This CDR3 has 15 residues. Germline trimming cut 3 bases from V and 8 bases from J; bases unmatched to any gene: 8. CDR1 is MNHEY and CDR2 is SVGAGI in the germline V gene. The CDR3 region is CASSYTGGVREKLFF. The CDR3, as DNA: TGTGCCAGCAGTTATACAGGGGGAGTTCGGGAAAAACTGTTTTTT.

This chain's CDR3 is CASTAWDRGLYTNTGELFF. In nucleotides, the CDR3 is TGTGCCAGCACGGCGTGGGACAGGGGCCTTTATACGAACACCGGGGAGCTGTTTTTT. The chain joins TRBV5-6 to TRBJ2-2; 10 bases are shared with TRBD1. In germline, CDR1 is SGHDT, CDR2 YYEEEE. The CDR3 covers 19 residues. J was trimmed by 0 bases and V by 6 bases; bases with no gene match: 14.

V gene TRBV18 combines with J gene TRBJ1-4; D not resolved. Germline V CDR1 and CDR2: KGHSH, LQKENI. This CDR3 has 16 amino acids. The ends were cut back, 3 bases at V and 7 bases at J, with 18 bases in the middle. CDR3 DNA sequence: TGTGCCAGCTCACCTCGGGAGATTGGGGTCGGTGAAAAACTGTTTTTT. Encoded protein: CASSPREIGVGEKLFF.

This clone was found a few times. Germline and junction disagree at one end, which may indicate a read error. The chain employs TRBV6-1 and TRBJ2-7, with 11 bases lining up with TRBD2. The CDR3 contains 11 residues. CDR1 is MNHNS and CDR2 is SASEGT in the germline V gene. The CDR3 nucleotides read TGTGCCAGCAGTGAGGGACTAGCGGCATGTTTC. Translating gives CASSEGLAACF.

This chain connects TRBV11-2 to TRBJ1-1, with 7 nucleotides matching TRBD1. J lost 11 bases, V lost 3 bases, and 3 bases had no gene match. The CDR3 is made up of 11 amino acids. Germline CDR1 SGHAT, CDR2 FQNNGV. CDR3 residues: CASSFDRVAFF. The CDR3 bases are TGTGCCAGCAGCTTCGACAGGGTTGCTTTCTTT. Drawing the rest from reference TRBV11-2 and TRBJ1-1, the complete variable domain is EAGVAQSPRYKIIEKRQSVAFWCNPISGHATLYWYQQILGQGPKLLIQFQNNGVVDDSQLPKDRFSAERLKGVDSTLKIQPAKLEDSAVYLCASSFDRVAFFGQGTRLTVV.

The rearrangement uses TRBV2 and TRBJ1-4; tentatively, D is TRBD1 (6 bases). The CDR3 spans 16 residues. The germline CDR1 and CDR2 sequences are SNHLY and FYNNEI. V lost 5 bases, J lost 7 bases, and 20 bases lay in between. The CDR3 is CASSQGGGGYSEKLFF. Written as DNA, the CDR3 is TGTGCCAGCAGTCAAGGAGGGGGGGGCTACAGTGAAAAACTGTTTTTT.

The chain carries TRBV5-4 and TRBJ2-1; maybe TRBD2 (6 bases). The germline gives CDR1 SGHNT, CDR2 YYREEE (reference sequence). This CDR3 comprises 14 residues. With 1 base removed from V and 7 bases from J, the gap between germline ends came to 12 bases. In DNA, the CDR3 is TGTGCCAGCAGCTTGCCACTAAGCGGGAATGAGCAGTTCTTC. Protein sequence: CASSLPLSGNEQFF.

This clone has a single count. This chain connects TRBV6-5 to TRBJ2-2; TRBD2 agrees at 8 bases. Germline assignment: CDR1 MNHEY and CDR2 SVGAGI. The length of the CDR3 is 15 residues. The ends lost 6 bases at V and 3 bases at J; junction bases unmatched: 6. In DNA form, the CDR3 reads TGTGCCAGCAGCGTTACTAGCGGAGACACCGGGGAGCTGTTTTTT. Its translation is CASSVTSGDTGELFF.

The gene calls are TRBV28 and TRBJ1-2; D uncertain. Looked up from germline, CDR1 is MDHEN and CDR2 is SYDVKM. V shed 2 bases and J shed 4 bases, with 5 bases lying between them. The CDR3 runs to 12 residues. The CDR3 coding sequence is TGTGCCAGCAGTTTAAGGAGCTATGGCTACACCTTC. Its protein is CASSLRSYGYTF.

This clone has a single count. The rearrangement uses TRBV7-9 and TRBJ2-5; D unclear. The CDR3 is made up of 13 amino acids. Germline V gene data show CDR1 as SEHNR and CDR2 as FQNEAQ (reference sequence). Trimming left V 2 bases short and J 2 bases short, with 6 bases between. CDR3 coding DNA: TGTGCCAGCAGCTTAATAGTTCAAGAGACCCAGTACTTC. It specifies CASSLIVQETQYF.